The source of this T cell receptor (beta chain) is a study of T cell repertoires in cytomegalovirus infection. Study information: Public TCR beta signatures marked donors with CMV infection and the matching HLA. Points from the study as a whole: The ex vivo response was dominated by HLA-C-restricted CMV-specific TCR beta clonotypes. Cumulative frequency (of public TCR beta family members) identified carriers of CMV plus the relevant HLA.

Note on this clonotype: Its antigen remains unidentified.

A single record per CDR3 protein comes from TCRdb applying MiXCR to the reads. The sample consists of a few hundred thousand distinct CDR3 sequences, 22% of them appearing once. The germline CDR1 and CDR2 sequences are DFQATT and SNEGSKA (reference sequence). V lost 3 bases and J 0 bases, leaving 20 bases between the germline ends. CDR3 size: 17 residues. Sequenced material: CD8+ T cells from PBMCs. The receptor comes from a human donor in good health (CMV status not recorded). Some clones in this sample may be carry-over from other donors' samples. This chain joins TRBV20-1 and TRBJ1-1; D call uncertain. In DNA, the CDR3 is TGCAGTGCTAGCCTGGCCACAGTTTTGGTAATGAACACTGAAGCTTTCTTT. Protein sequence: CSASLATVLVMNTEAFF.